This T cell receptor (beta chain) was recorded in a study of tumor-infiltrating lymphocytes in oesophageal squamous cell carcinoma. TCRdb processed the PCR reads anew with MiXCR; each CDR3 protein has one entry. Of more than 9,500 distinct CDR3 sequences in the sample, 55% to 60% are singletons; the top ten hold roughly 30%. The V and J ends lost 6 bases and 0 bases respectively, with 6 bases between them. The length of the CDR3 is 13 residues. Germline V gene sequence: CDR1 LNHDA, CDR2 SQIVND (reference sequence). This clonotype was detected only a few times. The chain carries TRBV19 and TRBJ1-3; no clear D gene. The sequencing input was esophageal tumor tissue. The TCR sequence derives from a female donor with esophageal squamous cell carcinoma. The CDR3 spells CASSGDSGNTIYF. CDR3 sequence (DNA): TGTGCCAGTAGCGGAGACTCTGGAAACACCATATATTTT.